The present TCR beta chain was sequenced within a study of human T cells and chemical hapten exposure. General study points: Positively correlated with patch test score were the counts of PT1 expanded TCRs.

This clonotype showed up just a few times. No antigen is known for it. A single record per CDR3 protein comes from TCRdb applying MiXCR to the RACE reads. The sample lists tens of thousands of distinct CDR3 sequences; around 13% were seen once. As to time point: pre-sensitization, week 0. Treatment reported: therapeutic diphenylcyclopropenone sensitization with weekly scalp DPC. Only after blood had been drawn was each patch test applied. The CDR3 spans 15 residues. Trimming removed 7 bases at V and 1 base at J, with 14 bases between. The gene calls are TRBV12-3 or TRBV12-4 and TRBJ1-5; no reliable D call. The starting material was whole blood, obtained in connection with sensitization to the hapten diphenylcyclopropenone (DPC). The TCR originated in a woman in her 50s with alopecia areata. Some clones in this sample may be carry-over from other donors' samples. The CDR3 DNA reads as TGTGCCAGCAAAGAGTCGGGGAGCAGCAATCAGCCCCAGCATTTT. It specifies CASKESGSSNQPQHF.